Listed below are T cell receptor beta chains from one sample, sequenced in a study of blood T cell repertoires in COVID-19. Using immunoSEQ multiplex PCR, the repertoire was profiled, and TCRdb retains in-frame clones only, with some absent. Counted here are about 430,000 clones, roughly 90% occurring once; the ten biggest clones make up 0.65% to 1%. Specimen: peripheral blood. These receptors originate from a man aged 18 to 29 with COVID-19, enrolled during active disease. Each CDR3 is given with its conserved first and last residue. D genes are given only for firm matches. The size field is filled for only some rows; it gives once, few, many or a size class.

j_call d_call clone_size v_call cdr3_nt cdr3_aa
TRBJ2-2 TRBD2 NA TRBV19 TGTGCCTCATCACTAGCGGGAGTGGCCGGGGAGCTGTTTTTT CASSLAGVAGELFF
TRBJ2-1 NA NA TRBV5-1 TGCGCCAGCAGCTCACAGCCCTACAATGAGCAGTTCTTC CASSSQPYNEQFF
TRBJ2-7 TRBD1 NA TRBV19 TGTGCCAGTAGTACTTACAGGGGCTCCTACGAGCAGTACTTC CASSTYRGSYEQYF
TRBJ2-4 TRBD2 NA TRBV2 TGTGCCAGCAGTATGGGGAGGGGCTTGGACAAAAACATTCAGTACTTC CASSMGRGLDKNIQYF
TRBJ2-7 TRBD2 few TRBV15 TGTGCCACCAGCACAATAGGGAGGGTCCGAGAGCAGTACTTC CATSTIGRVREQYF
TRBJ2-1 TRBD2 NA TRBV5-6 TGTGCCAGCAGAGTTACTAGCGGGGGGTACAATGAGCAGTTCTTC CASRVTSGGYNEQFF
TRBJ2-3 TRBD2 NA TRBV7-3 TGTGCCAGCAGCTCAAACGGACTAGCGGATATCACAGATACGCAGTATTTT CASSSNGLADITDTQYF
TRBJ2-7 NA NA TRBV4-1 TGCGCCAGCAGCCAAGCGGGTGACGAGCAGTACTTC CASSQAGDEQYF
TRBJ2-3 NA NA TRBV9 TGTGCCAGCAGCGCCCGAGAAGGGGGCACAGATACGCAGTATTTT CASSAREGGTDTQYF
TRBJ1-1 NA NA TRBV3-1/TRBV3-2 TGTGCCAGCAGCCTGCGGGTACGGGACACTGAAGCTTTCTTT CASSLRVRDTEAFF
TRBJ2-2 TRBD1 NA TRBV7-2 TGTGCCAGCAGCCCGGGACAGGGTTTCGGGGAGCTGTTTTTT CASSPGQGFGELFF
TRBJ2-7 NA NA TRBV5-5 TGTGCCAGCAGCCCTTGGAGCGGTTCTGCGTACGAGCAGTACTTC CASSPWSGSAYEQYF
TRBJ2-2 TRBD1 once TRBV18 TGTGCCAGCTCAGAACGGACAGGGTCAACCGGGGAGCTGTTTTTT CASSERTGSTGELFF
TRBJ2-7 NA NA TRBV2 TGTGCCAGCGCTGCAGAAGGAGGGGGCGCGTACGAGCAGTACTTC CASAAEGGGAYEQYF
TRBJ1-1 TRBD1 NA TRBV30 TGTGCCTGGAGTGTGACCGGGACAGGGGCCACTGAAGCTTTCTTT CAWSVTGTGATEAFF
TRBJ2-4 NA NA TRBV7-2 TGTGCCAGCAGCTTCTGGCGGGCCGAAGCCAAAAACATTCAGTACTTC CASSFWRAEAKNIQYF
TRBJ1-5 NA NA TRBV7-8 TGTGCCAGCAGCTCCGGGACACCCGCCCTTAGCAATCAGCCCCAGCATTTT CASSSGTPALSNQPQHF
TRBJ2-3 NA NA TRBV5-8 TGTGCCAGCAGCTTGATCAGCGAAGATACGCAGTATTTT CASSLISEDTQYF
TRBJ1-1 NA once TRBV5-4 TGTGCCAGCAGCTCTCCTCTGACATCCTCTGAAGCTTTCTTT CASSSPLTSSEAFF
TRBJ2-3 TRBD2 NA TRBV27 TGTGCCAGCAGTCCCCTCCGACTAGCGGGAAGCACAGATACGCAGTATTTT CASSPLRLAGSTDTQYF
TRBJ2-5 TRBD1 NA TRBV27 TGTGCCACCCCAGGGGGAGAGACCCAGTACTTC CATPGGETQYF
TRBJ2-3 TRBD2 NA TRBV7-3 TGTGCCAGCAGCCCTAGACTAGCTGCTGGCACAGATACGCAGTATTTT CASSPRLAAGTDTQYF
TRBJ2-3 TRBD1 NA TRBV10-1 TGCGCCAGCAGACCGGGACAGGGGACAGATACGCAGTATTTT CASRPGQGTDTQYF
TRBJ2-5 NA NA TRBV4-1 TGCGCCAGCAGCCAAGCCTTGCAAGAGACCCAGTACTTC CASSQALQETQYF
TRBJ2-7 TRBD2 NA TRBV18 TGTGCCAGCTCACCCTCTGTCGGGCTAGCGGGCACCTACGAGCAGTACTTC CASSPSVGLAGTYEQYF
TRBJ1-6 NA once TRBV6-5 TGTGCCAGCAAGGTTGCAGGGATTAATTCACCCCTCCACTTT CASKVAGINSPLHF
TRBJ2-1 NA NA TRBV7-2 TGTGCCAGCAGCGGGCGAGGGGGGGGAACCTACAATGAGCAGTTCTTC CASSGRGGGTYNEQFF
TRBJ1-2 NA NA TRBV7-8 TGTGCCAGCAGCTTAGTAGGGGGGGCAGCTAACTATGGCTACACCTTC CASSLVGGAANYGYTF
TRBJ1-5 NA NA TRBV11-3 TGTGCCAGCAGTTCTACTTGGAATCAGCCCCAGCATTTT CASSSTWNQPQHF
TRBJ1-2 TRBD1 NA TRBV18 TGTGCCAGCTCACCTACGACAGGGGGCTCAAACTATGGCTACACCTTC CASSPTTGGSNYGYTF
TRBJ2-2 NA once TRBV12-3/TRBV12-4 TGTGCCAGCAGTCTGTACACCGGGGAGCTGTTTTTT CASSLYTGELFF
TRBJ2-3 TRBD2 NA TRBV5-5 TGTGCCAGCACGGAGCGGGGGGGTAGAGATACGCAGTATTTT CASTERGGRDTQYF
TRBJ1-1 NA NA TRBV27 TGTGCCAGCAGCTATACGGTGAACACTGAAGCTTTCTTT CASSYTVNTEAFF
TRBJ2-3 NA NA TRBV24-1 TGTGCCACCAGTGATACGACAGGGACTAGCACAGATACGCAGTATTTT CATSDTTGTSTDTQYF
TRBJ2-1 TRBD2 once TRBV7-2 TGTGCCAGCAGCCAACTAGCGGGCACCTACAATGAGCAGTTCTTC CASSQLAGTYNEQFF
TRBJ2-5 NA NA TRBV10-3 TGTGCCACCGGAGTAGGCGGGAAGGGAGAGACCCAGTACTTC CATGVGGKGETQYF
TRBJ1-5 NA NA TRBV5-8 TGTGCCAGCAGCCTCAGGGGCTTCAATCAGCCCCAGCATTTT CASSLRGFNQPQHF
TRBJ1-6 TRBD1 once TRBV4-1 TGCGCCAGCAGCCAAGCGCCCAGACAGGGGGCTGGTTCACCCCTCCACTTT CASSQAPRQGAGSPLHF
TRBJ1-4 NA few TRBV4-2 TGTGCCAGCAGCCAAGACAAAAATAATGAAAAACTGTTTTTT CASSQDKNNEKLFF
TRBJ2-3 TRBD2 NA TRBV2 TGTGCCAGCAGTGAAAAGGGGACTAGGACAGATACGCAGTATTTT CASSEKGTRTDTQYF
TRBJ1-3 TRBD1 NA TRBV12-3/TRBV12-4 TGTGCCAGCAGTTTGGGCGGGACAGTTCATTTT CASSLGGTVHF
TRBJ1-4 TRBD1 NA TRBV9 TGTGCCAGCAGCGCAACAGGGGGCCGGTTGGAAAAACTGTTTTTT CASSATGGRLEKLFF
TRBJ2-1 NA NA TRBV6-5 TGTGCCAGCAATACAGGGTGGGCTGAGCAGTTCTTC CASNTGWAEQFF
TRBJ1-2 TRBD1 NA TRBV7-6 TGTGCCAGCAGCCCAGGGGGCGACTATGGCTACACCTTC CASSPGGDYGYTF
TRBJ2-2 NA NA TRBV30 TGTGCCTGGAGTCAACAGGGTGGCGGGGAGCTGTTTTTT CAWSQQGGGELFF
TRBJ1-3 NA NA TRBV18 TGTGCCAGCTCACCACGGAGGTGGGCACGCTCTGGAAACACCATATATTTT CASSPRRWARSGNTIYF
TRBJ1-4 TRBD1 NA TRBV6-1 TGTGCCAGCAGTCCCGGGACAGGGAATGAAAAACTGTTTTTT CASSPGTGNEKLFF
TRBJ2-2 NA NA TRBV5-6 TGTGCCAGCAGCTTAACGGGAGCGAACACCGGGGAGCTGTTTTTT CASSLTGANTGELFF
TRBJ2-2 NA NA TRBV27 TGTGCCAGCAGTTTACAGGACACCGGGGAGCTGTTTTTT CASSLQDTGELFF
TRBJ2-7 TRBD2 NA TRBV5-1 TGCGCCAGCAGCTTGACTAGCGGGGGAGGCGCGTACGAGCAGTACTTC CASSLTSGGGAYEQYF
TRBJ2-1 TRBD2 NA TRBV18 TGTGCCAGCTCACCTTTGGCGGGGGACGATGAGCAGTTCTTC CASSPLAGDDEQFF
TRBJ2-2 NA NA TRBV7-2 TGTGCCAGCAGCCCGGACTATTCCCGGGAGCTGTTTTTT CASSPDYSRELFF
TRBJ1-2 TRBD1 NA TRBV2 TGTGCCAGCAACGGACAGGGGGATGGCTACACCTTC CASNGQGDGYTF